Listed below are T cell receptor beta chains from one sample, sequenced in a study of response to subunit inactivated influenza vaccine. TCRdb reprocessed the RT-PCR reads via MiXCR and lists one record per CDR3 protein. The sample carries roughly 540,000 distinct CDR3 sequences, roughly 23% recorded once. The data were also submitted as part of a second study, on T cells expressing NK-cell markers.

The material sequenced was CD4+ T cells sorted from PBMCs, taken about 12 days after vaccination. The receptors come from a man aged 45-60 years who received an inactivated influenza vaccine. Each CDR3 is given with its conserved first and last residue. A D gene is named only where the DNA matches it firmly. Rows give clone size only sometimes, using once, few, many, or a class for an expanded clone.

v_gene	j_gene	abundance	d_gene	CDR3aa	CDR3nt
TRBV5-1	TRBJ2-7	few	TRBD1	CASNPGQGFHEQYF	TGCGCCAGCAATCCGGGACAGGGGTTCCACGAGCAGTACTTC
TRBV20-1	TRBJ2-3	.	.	CSARGYTQYF	TGCAGTGCCAGGGGCTATACGCAGTATTTT
TRBV12-3/TRBV12-4	TRBJ2-3	.	TRBD2	CASSFFPSGVADTQYF	TGTGCCAGCAGTTTTTTTCCTAGCGGGGTGGCAGATACGCAGTATTTT
TRBV7-2	TRBJ2-5	few	.	CASSLMAQETQYF	TGTGCCAGCAGCTTAATGGCCCAAGAGACCCAGTACTTC
TRBV20-1	TRBJ2-7	few	TRBD2	CSARSPTSGGYEQYF	TGCAGTGCTAGATCCCCGACTAGCGGGGGGTACGAGCAGTACTTC
TRBV10-3	TRBJ1-2	few	TRBD1	CAISADRGTNYGYTF	TGTGCCATCAGTGCCGACAGGGGCACCAACTATGGCTACACCTTC
TRBV5-1	TRBJ2-7	many	TRBD2	CASSLLSGGYEQYF	TGCGCCAGCAGCTTGTTGTCGGGGGGCTACGAGCAGTACTTC
TRBV5-5	TRBJ1-2	.	.	CASSLARDGGYTF	TGTGCCAGCAGCTTGGCCAGGGACGGTGGCTACACCTTC
TRBV24-1	TRBJ2-3	few	TRBD1	CATSAPGTGPDTQYF	TGTGCCACCAGTGCCCCCGGGACAGGCCCAGATACGCAGTATTTT
TRBV20-1	TRBJ1-1	few	.	CSARAGHINTEAFF	TGCAGTGCTAGAGCTGGACACATAAACACTGAAGCTTTCTTT
TRBV10-3	TRBJ2-3	many	TRBD2	CAISPPGGAADTQYF	TGTGCCATCAGCCCCCCCGGGGGGGCGGCAGATACGCAGTATTTT
TRBV4-1	TRBJ2-3	.	TRBD2	CASSQVEGLAGTPSLPDTQYF	TGCGCCAGCAGCCAAGTCGAGGGACTAGCGGGTACCCCCAGTCTCCCAGATACGCAGTATTTT
TRBV20-1	TRBJ2-1	.	.	CSARDPRDPRDNEQFF	TGCAGTGCTAGAGATCCCCGGGACCCGCGTGATAATGAGCAGTTCTTC
TRBV7-2	TRBJ2-3	.	.	CASSLFPAGTDTQYF	TGTGCCAGCAGCTTATTTCCCGCTGGCACAGATACGCAGTATTTT
TRBV20-1	TRBJ1-4	.	.	CSAFWGEGEKLFF	TGCAGTGCCTTCTGGGGGGAAGGTGAAAAACTGTTTTTT
TRBV12-3/TRBV12-4	TRBJ2-7	many	.	CASSFGQTYEQYF	TGTGCCAGCAGCTTCGGACAGACCTACGAGCAGTACTTC
TRBV12-3/TRBV12-4	TRBJ2-2	few	.	CASNTRNTGELFF	TGTGCCAGCAACACGAGAAACACCGGGGAGCTGTTTTTT
TRBV20-1	TRBJ2-7	few	.	CSALRRHEQYF	TGCAGTGCCCTGAGGAGGCACGAGCAGTACTTC
TRBV5-1	TRBJ1-5	few	.	CASSLDGDTHQPQHF	TGCGCCAGCAGCTTGGACGGAGACACCCATCAGCCCCAGCATTTT
TRBV5-1	TRBJ2-2	.	.	CASSLALGTNTGELFF	TGCGCCAGCAGCTTGGCGCTAGGAACGAACACCGGGGAGCTGTTTTTT
TRBV12-3/TRBV12-4	TRBJ2-7	.	.	CASSFDRTGKYEQYF	TGTGCCAGCAGTTTCGACCGGACGGGAAAATACGAGCAGTACTTC
TRBV20-1	TRBJ2-7	few	.	CSATRQRETYEQYF	TGCAGTGCTACCCGACAGAGGGAAACGTACGAGCAGTACTTC
TRBV7-9	TRBJ2-1	few	.	CASSSRANGPYNEQFF	TGTGCCAGCAGCTCCCGGGCCAACGGTCCCTACAATGAGCAGTTCTTC
TRBV4-2	TRBJ2-1	.	.	CASSQARTTIGYNEQFF	TGTGCCAGCAGCCAAGCCCGGACTACCATCGGTTACAATGAGCAGTTCTTC
TRBV28	TRBJ1-1	few	.	CASTPGGSLMNTEAFF	TGTGCCAGCACCCCGGGGGGCTCCCTTATGAACACTGAAGCTTTCTTT
TRBV7-9	TRBJ2-7	.	TRBD1	CASSPGTGVTYEQYF	TGTGCCAGCAGTCCTGGGACAGGGGTGACCTACGAGCAGTACTTC
TRBV5-5	TRBJ2-1	.	.	CASSLRHAGNYNEQFF	TGTGCCAGCAGCTTGCGGCACGCCGGGAACTACAATGAGCAGTTCTTC
TRBV20-1	TRBJ2-2	few	TRBD2	CSAILAGVNTGELFF	TGCAGTGCTATTTTAGCGGGAGTAAACACCGGGGAGCTGTTTTTT
TRBV20-1	TRBJ2-3	few	.	CSARDRSPETSTDTQYF	TGCAGTGCTAGAGATCGGTCACCCGAGACTAGCACAGATACGCAGTATTTT
TRBV12-3/TRBV12-4	TRBJ1-5	few	TRBD1	CASSTDRGGLQAQHF	TGTGCCAGCAGCACGGACAGGGGGGGGTTGCAGGCCCAGCATTTT
TRBV4-1	TRBJ2-7	.	TRBD2	CASSQAVIRAGGLPYFVQYF	TGCGCCAGCAGCCAAGCGGTGATTAGGGCGGGGGGGCTCCCTTACTTCGTGCAGTACTTC
TRBV25-1	TRBJ2-1	.	.	CASRMQGSHEQFF	TGTGCCAGCAGAATGCAGGGTTCCCATGAGCAGTTCTTC
TRBV18	TRBJ2-2	many	.	CASSPPTGELFF	TGTGCCAGCAGCCCCCCCACCGGGGAGCTGTTTTTT
TRBV28	TRBJ1-6	.	TRBD1	CASQGDNSPLHF	TGTGCCAGCCAGGGGGACAATTCACCCCTCCACTTT
TRBV9	TRBJ1-5	.	TRBD1	CASSVGSDRGGQPQHF	TGTGCCAGCAGCGTAGGCAGCGACAGGGGAGGTCAGCCCCAGCATTTT
TRBV20-1	TRBJ2-1	.	TRBD2	CSARYPSGKQNEQFF	TGCAGTGCTAGGTACCCTAGCGGGAAACAGAATGAGCAGTTCTTC
TRBV5-1	TRBJ2-7	.	TRBD1	CASSLVLRVSGQGNYEQYF	TGCGCCAGCAGCTTGGTTTTAAGAGTGAGTGGACAGGGGAACTACGAGCAGTACTTC
TRBV12-3/TRBV12-4	TRBJ2-7	few	TRBD2	CATSPSGGLEQYF	TGTGCCACCTCACCTAGCGGGGGCCTCGAGCAGTACTTC
TRBV6-2/TRBV6-3	TRBJ2-4	.	.	CASSPNLQNIQYF	TGTGCCAGCAGCCCGAATCTCCAAAACATTCAGTACTTC
TRBV12-3/TRBV12-4	TRBJ1-6	few	.	CASSPIGRFSPLHF	TGTGCCAGCAGCCCTATCGGCAGATTTTCACCCCTCCACTTT
TRBV14	TRBJ2-7	.	.	CASSQWGGAEQYF	TGTGCCAGCAGCCAATGGGGGGGGGCCGAGCAGTACTTC
TRBV12-3/TRBV12-4	TRBJ2-2	few	TRBD1	CASTDRGRLAGELFF	TGTGCCAGCACGGACAGGGGGCGGTTGGCCGGGGAGCTGTTTTTT
TRBV6-6	TRBJ1-1	few	.	CASRTYRDTEAFF	TGTGCCAGCAGAACCTATAGGGACACTGAAGCTTTCTTT
TRBV29-1	TRBJ2-2	many	.	CSVEEGRPTGELFF	TGCAGCGTTGAAGAGGGCCGACCCACCGGGGAGCTGTTTTTT
TRBV24-1	TRBJ2-1	.	.	CATSDSVLGGVNEQFF	TGTGCCACCAGTGATTCGGTTTTAGGGGGAGTGAATGAGCAGTTCTTC
TRBV4-2	TRBJ2-3	few	TRBD2	CASSQPGTSGGDTQYF	TGTGCCAGCAGCCAACCCGGGACTAGCGGGGGTGATACGCAGTATTTT
TRBV2	TRBJ2-5	.	.	CASTPVGFPSQETQYF	TGTGCCAGCACCCCGGTCGGCTTTCCCTCCCAAGAGACCCAGTACTTC
TRBV4-3	TRBJ2-1	few	.	CASSQDLASYNEQFF	TGCGCCAGCAGCCAAGATTTAGCGTCCTACAATGAGCAGTTCTTC
TRBV29-1	TRBJ2-1	many	.	CSVVRANEQFF	TGCAGCGTTGTTCGGGCAAATGAGCAGTTCTTC
TRBV6-2/TRBV6-3	TRBJ2-1	.	TRBD2	CASGRSGNYEQFF	TGTGCCAGCGGGAGGAGCGGGAACTATGAGCAGTTCTTC
TRBV20-1	TRBJ1-4	few	TRBD1	CSASQTGTGAEKLFF	TGCAGTGCTTCTCAGACCGGGACAGGGGCGGAAAAACTGTTTTTT
TRBV5-1	TRBJ1-4	.	.	CASSLGPEGTRKLFF	TGCGCCAGCAGCTTGGGGCCAGAGGGAACCCGAAAACTGTTTTTT
TRBV4-3	TRBJ1-2	few	.	CASSQDLAWHYGYTF	TGCGCCAGCAGCCAAGATCTAGCCTGGCACTATGGCTACACCTTC
TRBV4-2	TRBJ2-1	few	.	CASSQTGTTNNEQFF	TGTGCCAGCAGCCAAACCGGGACCACCAACAATGAGCAGTTCTTC
TRBV20-1	TRBJ2-3	.	TRBD2	CSANPSSGSSTDTQYF	TGCAGTGCTAACCCGTCTAGCGGATCTAGCACAGATACGCAGTATTTT
TRBV7-2	TRBJ2-3	.	.	CASSFSTAAWVNTQYF	TGTGCCAGCAGCTTCTCGACGGCCGCTTGGGTGAATACGCAGTATTTT
TRBV18	TRBJ1-2	few	.	CASSPRQEFYGYTF	TGTGCCAGCTCACCAAGGCAGGAGTTCTATGGCTACACCTTC
TRBV7-9	TRBJ2-3	many	.	CASSPPTDTQYF	TGTGCCAGCAGCCCCCCCACAGATACGCAGTATTTT
TRBV6-2/TRBV6-3	TRBJ1-6	.	TRBD1	CASSYNFGDRGSPLHF	TGTGCCAGCAGTTACAACTTCGGGGACAGAGGTTCACCCCTCCACTTT
TRBV27	TRBJ1-1	.	.	CASSFLGSGLGTEAFF	TGTGCCAGCAGTTTTCTTGGTTCTGGGCTAGGAACTGAAGCTTTCTTT